This T cell receptor (beta chain) was obtained from a study of T-cell reconstitution after alpha-beta-depleted transplantation in children. This CDR3 region has 16 residues. Per the germline V gene, CDR1 is SQVTM and CDR2 is ANQGSEA. V was shortened by 0 bases and J by 3 bases, with 17 bases between the two germline ends. The library targeted TCRbeta and was prepared with unique molecular identifiers. TCRdb analysed the PCR reads with MiXCR anew, one entry per CDR3 protein. The table lists roughly 89,000 distinct CDR3 sequences, 10% to 15% of them singletons. The table lists this clonotype with many counts.

The receptor was isolated from a human donor who donated a stem cell graft to a child with inherited bone marrow failure. This rearrangement joins TRBV29-1 to TRBJ2-5, with D maybe TRBD2 (5 bases). Specimen: PBMCs from the stem cell graft donor, collected from the stem cell graft. DNA of the CDR3: TGCAGCGTTGAAGAGGTGCGGGCTAGCCTGAAAGAGACCCAGTACTTC. Amino acids: CSVEEVRASLKETQYF.